This TCR beta chain stems from a study of cytomegalovirus exposure and HLA in healthy donors. The CDR3 consists of 16 residues. V dropped 4 bases and J dropped 2; count of bases not matched to a gene: 5. CDR1 is SGHDT and CDR2 is YYEEEE in the germline V gene. Regarding donors, all were healthy bone marrow donors. The PCR employed 60 Vbeta primers together with 13 Jbeta primers. Profiled with immunoSEQ multiplex PCR; TCRdb holds only in-frame clones, not every one. The table records around 70,000 clones, around 80% of them present only once. Broader study findings: The analysis excluded some indistinguishable V segments, including TRBV6-2 and TRBV6-3. It was shown in a later analysis that HLA-associated TCR beta chains were more clonally expanded than other, equally common chains. Later analysis reportedly placed an Asian-associated ancestry cluster below the roughly 670-donor mean in N-insertions.

Worth noting for this clone: Antigen: not known.

Sequencing was performed on PBMCs. The receptor comes from a girl aged 5-17 years in good health and CMV-seropositive. The chain has TRBV5-6 and TRBJ2-1, with 11 bases aligning to TRBD2. CDR3 amino acids: CASSRGTSGTYNEQFF. The CDR3, as DNA: TGTGCCAGCAGCAGGGGGACTAGCGGAACCTACAATGAGCAGTTCTTC.